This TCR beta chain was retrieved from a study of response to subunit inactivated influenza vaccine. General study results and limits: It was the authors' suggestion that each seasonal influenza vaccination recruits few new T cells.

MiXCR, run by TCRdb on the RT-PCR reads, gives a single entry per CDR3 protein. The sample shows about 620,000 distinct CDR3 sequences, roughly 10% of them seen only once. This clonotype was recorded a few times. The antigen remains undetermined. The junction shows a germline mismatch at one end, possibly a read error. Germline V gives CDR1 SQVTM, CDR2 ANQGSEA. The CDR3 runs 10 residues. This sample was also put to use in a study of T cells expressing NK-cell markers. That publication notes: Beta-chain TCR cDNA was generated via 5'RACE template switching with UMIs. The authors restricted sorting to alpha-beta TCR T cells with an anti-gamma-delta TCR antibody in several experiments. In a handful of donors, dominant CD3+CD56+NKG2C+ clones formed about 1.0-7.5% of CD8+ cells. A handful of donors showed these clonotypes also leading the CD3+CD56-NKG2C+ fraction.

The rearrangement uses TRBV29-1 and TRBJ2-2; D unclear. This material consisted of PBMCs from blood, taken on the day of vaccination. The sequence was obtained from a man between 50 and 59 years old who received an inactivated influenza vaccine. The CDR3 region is CGGGTGELFF. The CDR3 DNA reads TGTGGCGGTGGTACCGGGGAGCTGTTTTTT.